The table lists the clone carrying this T cell receptor (beta chain) with many counts. What it recognizes is unknown. Trimming shortened V by 0 bases and J by 0 bases, and 6 bases separated the two germline ends. The CDR3 totals 15 residues. This record comes from a study of identical twins. Study-wide results and caveats: Monozygotic twin pairs showed more out-of-frame TCR alpha sharing than models estimated. These conclusions were based on statistical analysis (cross-sectional, not following the same donors).

Each CDR3 protein is one row after TCRdb ran MiXCR on the 5' RACE reads. The sample has 280,000 or so distinct CDR3 sequences; approximately 8% are singletons. These sequences were also reported in another study, on yellow fever vaccine responses in identical twins. That source notes: The authors reported partly convergent, partly personalized vaccine responses in identical twins.

What was sequenced was memory (CD45RO+) T cells sorted from blood. The gene calls are TRBV12-3 or TRBV12-4 and TRBJ1-3; D is undetermined. The TCR comes from a woman aged 18-35 years in good health. The CDR3 coding sequence is TGTGCCAGCAGTTTAGCGTTATACTCTGGAAACACCATATATTTT. Encoded protein: CASSLALYSGNTIYF.